This T cell receptor beta chain comes out of a study of regulatory T cells in long-lasting Graves disease (dated by TCRdb to 2020 to 2023). Background for the entire study: Persistent Graves' disease was defined as persistently positive TSH receptor autoantibodies together with antithyroid drug treatment for over 5 years. Peripheral blood TCR sequencing and RNA sequencing compared persistent Graves' disease patients with newly diagnosed Graves' disease patients. The study was registered as a clinical trial and conducted in China. A total of some 33 samples were covered by TCR sequencing, comprising approximately 13 persistent and approximately 20 newly diagnosed Graves' disease patients. On average, persistent Graves' disease patients in the clinical cohort had been on antithyroid drugs for about 10.3 years.

The receptor library was made with multiplex PCR. Instrument used: Illumina HiSeq 4000. iRepertoire HTBI primers and Arm-PCR amplification of CDR3 regions were used to construct TCR beta libraries. Before sequencing, the PCR products underwent gel purification. From the authors' description of their analysis: Across samples, approximately 68 TRBV and 15 or so TRBJ segments were identified and used for gene usage analysis of CDR3 amino acid clonotypes. Filtered high-quality paired reads were merged into contigs using COPE and FqMerger. Contigs were aligned with BLAST to IMGT TRBV, TRBD and TRBJ reference genes, and CDR3 was defined per IMGT. Highly expanded clones were defined as clonotypes with a frequency above 0.1%. Shannon entropy served as the measure of repertoire diversity, while the Gini coefficient captured V-J evenness. Clonotypes shared by more than one individual were considered public. The public sequencing data were trimmed at Q25 with fastp and processed into clonotypes with MiXCR by TCRdb, which kept only in-frame beta chains. Rows are combined by CDR3 protein, so each entry shows the most common genes and DNA. Clone size and V and J calls follow TCRdb, not the original study. This sample has 400,000 to 500,000 distinct CDR3 sequences in its table, and roughly a fifth of those were observed once. Of the sample, less than 9% falls within the top ten clones.

General conclusions and limits of the study: As a limitation, the authors acknowledged that the small sample size may reduce accuracy. A larger number of public clonotypes was shared among persistent patients (around 2,700) than among newly diagnosed patients (approximately 1,000). Only the TCR beta chain was sequenced and analyzed. Only peripheral blood was studied, because thyroid tissue, the primary lesion, was inaccessible. Compared with newly diagnosed patients, persistent Graves' disease patients had lower TCR Shannon entropy and fewer highly expanded clones, which suggests clonal expansion. TRBV28, TRBJ1-2 and TRBJ2-5 were preferentially used in persistent disease, while TRBV20-1 and TRBJ2-1 were favored in newly diagnosed disease.

V is reduced by 7 bases and J by 3 bases, leaving a spacing of 16 bases between them. There are 15 amino acids in the CDR3, from cysteine to phenylalanine inclusive. Just CDR3 DNA is preserved here, 45 bases in frame from base 1. Looking up the germline V gene yields CDR1 MNHNS and CDR2 SASEGT. This clonotype was counted many times. Its antigen is not yet known. It has no much larger one-base neighbor in the sample; base qualities were not kept. The time point label, as the study defines it: persistent/refractory GD, antithyroid drugs over 5 years with positive TRAb. For both TCR sequencing and RNA sequencing, RNA was extracted from PBMCs in TRIzol. The diagnosis of Graves' disease followed American Thyroid Association guidelines. The patients came from an endocrinology department in Xi'an, China. Each patient gave roughly 10 milliliters of peripheral blood, collected in an EDTA anticoagulant tube. Ficoll Paque Plus density gradient separation was used to isolate PBMCs, and no additional T cell sorting was done. An Agilent 2100 Bioanalyzer and agarose gel were used to assess RNA quality, and a NanoDrop 2000 was used to measure RNA concentration.

The rearrangement joined TRBV6-1 to TRBJ1-5; a weak D assignment points to TRBD1 (5 bases agree). The sample here was peripheral blood mononuclear cells (PBMCs), taken when the disease was refractory, from a patient treated with antithyroid drugs. The TCR comes from a female donor with Graves disease. The CDR3 reads CASIDDGGDNQPQHF. The nucleotides read TGTGCCAGCATTGACGACGGGGGGGACAATCAGCCCCAGCATTTT.